The next 12 T cell receptor beta chains were all read from a single sample in a study of read filtering for tumor transcriptome and immune sequencing. Molecular barcoded adaptors covering alpha/delta and beta/gamma chains were used on 400 ng RNA. TCRdb passed the reads through MiXCR, listing each CDR3 protein once. The data show some 130,000 distinct CDR3 sequences, 10% to 15% seen once. Specimen: a population of CD138-negative cells sorted from bone marrow. The receptors here all came from a donor aged 40 or older with multiple myeloma.

This clonotype was seen many times. The J gene is TRBJ1-5, the V gene TRBV6-1; D remains unclear. CDR1 and CDR2 (germline): MNHNS, SASEGT. V was cut by 10 bases and J by 5 bases, with 15 bases left in between. This CDR3 is built from 13 residues. The CDR3 loop reads CAIASRWDQPQHF. The CDR3 bases are TGTGCCATCGCCTCAAGGTGGGATCAGCCCCAGCATTTT.

There are a few counts of this clonotype. V is TRBV29-1 and J is TRBJ2-2; D gene uncertain. Germline V gene lookup returns CDR1 SQVTM and CDR2 ANQGSEA. Trimming took 7 bases from V and 0 from J, leaving 12 bases between them. The CDR3 is 14 amino acids. The CDR3, as DNA: TGCAGCGCCTCGGACGCGTCGAACACCGGGGAGCTGTTTTTT. As protein: CSASDASNTGELFF.

This clonotype was picked up many times. V and J are TRBV5-1 and TRBJ2-7, with 9 bases lining up with TRBD1. Germline V gene lookup returns CDR1 SGHRS and CDR2 YFSETQ. This CDR3 is built from 14 residues. Germline trimming cut 3 bases from V and 7 bases from J; bases unmatched to any gene: 8. DNA for the CDR3: TGCGCCAGCAGCTGGGGGACAGGGCTGGGGGAGCAGTACTTC. It translates to CASSWGTGLGEQYF.

The sample holds many counts of this clonotype. The J gene is TRBJ2-3, the V gene TRBV20-1, with 8 bases that match TRBD1. This CDR3 comprises 15 residues. CDR1 is DFQATT, CDR2 SNEGSKA, per germline (reference sequence). V dropped 5 bases and J dropped 6; count of bases not matched to a gene: 13. CDR3 in amino acids: CSAAGQGSATDTQYF. CDR3 coding DNA: TGCAGTGCTGCAGGACAGGGAAGTGCCACGGATACGCAGTATTTT.

At least ten counts were recorded for this clonotype. This rearrangement joins TRBV12-3 or TRBV12-4 to TRBJ2-5, with D possibly being TRBD1 or TRBD2 (6 bases each). The CDR3 sequence is 12 residues long. V shed 6 bases and J shed 5 bases, with 10 bases lying between them. CDR3 sequence reads: CASRVGGETQYF. The CDR3, as DNA: TGTGCCAGCAGAGTCGGGGGCGAGACCCAGTACTTC.

This clonotype was seen repeatedly, ten times or more. V gene TRBV7-9 combines with J gene TRBJ2-2; D gene unclear. This CDR3 has 14 amino acids. CDR1 is SEHNR, CDR2 FQNEAQ, per germline (reference sequence). Trimming stripped 2 bases from V and 1 base from J, with 5 bases between. CDR3 sequence: CASSLMWNTGELFF. The CDR3 DNA is TGTGCCAGCAGCTTAATGTGGAACACCGGGGAGCTGTTTTTT.

This clonotype was counted only a few times. CDR3 in amino acids: CASRELAGEFF. The CDR3 region has the DNA TGTGCCAGCAGGGAACTAGCGGGAGAGTTCTTC. This chain links TRBV2 with TRBJ2-1; TRBD2 agrees at 11 bases. Germline V gene lookup returns CDR1 SNHLY and CDR2 FYNNEI. The CDR3 is 11 residues long. The V segment lost 6 bases and the J segment 14 bases; nucleotides outside the gene matches: 3. The full variable domain, completed using reference TRBV2 and TRBJ2-1, is EPEVTQTPSHQVTQMGQEVILRCVPISNHLYFYWYRQILGQKVEFLVSFYNNEISEKSEIFDDQFSVERPDGSNFTLKIRSTKLEDSAMYFCASRELAGEFFGPGTRLTVL.

This clonotype was seen at least ten times. At one of its ends the junction is not consistent with the germline gene, which may arise from a read error. V gene TRBV7-7 combines with J gene TRBJ2-3; the match to TRBD2 covers 7 bases. CDR1 and CDR2 from the germline V gene are SSHAT and FNYEAQ (reference sequence). The CDR3 loop spans 16 amino acids. This CDR3 is CASSPEAGLRTDTQYF. The DNA of the CDR3 is TGTGCTAGCAGCCCCGAAGCGGGACTACGAACAGATACGCAGTATTTT.

This clonotype has ten or more counts. The chain joins TRBV29-1 to TRBJ2-3; perhaps D is TRBD1 or TRBD2 (5 bases each). This CDR3 is 14 amino acids long. Germline CDR1 and CDR2: SQVTM and ANQGSEA. V lost 7 bases to trimming and J lost 0 bases, with 14 bases between them. The CDR3 bases are TGCAGCGCCAGCCGGGGACCTAGCACAGATACGCAGTATTTT. It codes for CSASRGPSTDTQYF.

The sample holds many counts of this clonotype. The chain employs TRBV28 and TRBJ2-7; D is perhaps TRBD2 (6 bases). V lost 7 bases and J 4 bases, leaving 20 bases between the germline ends. Germline V gene lookup returns CDR1 MDHEN and CDR2 SYDVKM. The CDR3 consists of 15 residues. CDR3 region: CASTEGLHPLYEQYF. For the CDR3, the DNA is TGTGCCAGCACTGAGGGACTCCACCCTCTTTACGAGCAGTACTTC.

At least ten counts were recorded for this clonotype. The chain employs TRBV11-2 and TRBJ2-2; D may be TRBD1 (6 bases). The CDR3 spans 15 residues. The germline gives CDR1 SGHAT, CDR2 FQNNGV. V lost 2 bases and J 0 bases, leaving 7 bases between the germline ends. The CDR3 sequence: CASSLRGTNTGELFF. The CDR3 DNA is TGTGCCAGCAGCTTAAGGGGGACGAACACCGGGGAGCTGTTTTTT.

This clonotype was seen at least ten times. The CDR3 reads CASSLRTGGANTEAFF. CDR3 coding DNA: TGCGCCAGCAGCCTGAGGACAGGGGGGGCGAACACTGAAGCTTTCTTT. The rearrangement uses TRBV5-1 and TRBJ1-1, with TRBD1 matching over 10 bases. The germline V gene encodes CDR1 SGHRS and CDR2 YFSETQ. V lost 4 bases, J lost 1 base, and 7 bases stayed unmatched. CDR3 length: 16 amino acids.